The subject of this entry is one T cell receptor beta chain. What it binds is unknown. Other nucleotide sequences from this sample produce the same CDR3. This entry belongs to a study of Ad26.COV2.S vaccination and SARS-CoV-2 variants. Documented treatment: some 19 received Ad26.COV2.S at low or high dose, single or two shots; 5 received placebo; per-sample allocation not given. Day 63 after the first injection of vaccine or placebo was the sampling time. The method was immunoSEQ multiplex PCR; TCRdb's version includes in-frame clones alone and lacks a portion of them. The profile shows 300,000 to 450,000 clones, about 85% of them singletons. Regarding the study as a whole: Substantial breadth was reported for post-vaccination spike-specific CD8+ and CD4+ T cells.

CDR3 length: 14 amino acids. With 4 bases removed from V and 2 bases from J, the gap between germline ends came to 11 bases. CDR1 and CDR2 from the germline V gene are SGDLS and YYNGEE. The sample here was peripheral blood, taken in a trial of Ad26.COV2.S vaccine versus placebo. The chain joins TRBV9 to TRBJ2-3; D unresolved. This clonotype was sampled from a person between 18 and 65 years old who received the Ad26.COV2.S COVID-19 vaccine or a placebo. The CDR3 protein is CASSLGEDTDTQYF. The CDR3, as DNA: TGTGCCAGCAGCCTTGGCGAGGACACAGATACGCAGTATTTT.